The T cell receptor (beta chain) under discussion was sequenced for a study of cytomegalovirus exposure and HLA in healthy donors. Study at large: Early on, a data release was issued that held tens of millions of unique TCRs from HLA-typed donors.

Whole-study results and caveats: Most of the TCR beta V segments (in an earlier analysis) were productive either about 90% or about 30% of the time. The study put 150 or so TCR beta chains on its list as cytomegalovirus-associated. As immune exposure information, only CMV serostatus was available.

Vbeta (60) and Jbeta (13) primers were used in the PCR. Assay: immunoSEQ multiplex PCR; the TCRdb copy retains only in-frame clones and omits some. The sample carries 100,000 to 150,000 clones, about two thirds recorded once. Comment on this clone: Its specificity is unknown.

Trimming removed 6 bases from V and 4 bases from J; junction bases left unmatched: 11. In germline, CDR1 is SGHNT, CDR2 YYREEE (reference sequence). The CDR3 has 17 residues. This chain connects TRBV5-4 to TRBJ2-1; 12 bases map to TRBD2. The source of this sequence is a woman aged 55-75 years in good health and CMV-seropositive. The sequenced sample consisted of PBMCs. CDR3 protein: CASTTSGGTSGYNEQFF. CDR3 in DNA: TGTGCCAGCACCACTTCGGGTGGGACTAGCGGGTACAATGAGCAGTTCTTC.